The T cell receptor beta chain under discussion was sequenced for a study of cytotoxic CD8 clonotypes in ibrutinib-treated CLL. Whole-study context: Samples had a mean of roughly 260,000 productive templates and roughly 90,000 productive rearrangements.

The table came from immunoSEQ multiplex PCR; TCRdb's copy has only in-frame clones and leaves some out. Of more than 200,000 clones listed, 70% were seen once; the top ten hold approximately 15%. With 3 bases removed from V and 4 bases from J, the gap between germline ends came to 13 bases. There are 14 residues in the CDR3. Germline V gives CDR1 SGHDT, CDR2 YYEEEE. General observations from the study: A rise in clonality was seen at ibrutinib response, and a fall back toward baseline was seen at progression.

This clone has more than one count but fewer than ten. Its cognate antigen is unknown. The receptor's source is a human donor with chronic lymphocytic leukemia. J is TRBJ1-2 and V is TRBV5-6, with a weak D call TRBD1 (5 bases). The source material was PBMCs, sampled after 24 months of ibrutinib treatment. In DNA form, the CDR3 reads TGTGCCAGCAGCTCTTGGCAGGGATCCTATGGCTACACCTTC. Protein: CASSSWQGSYGYTF.